Each of the 27 T cell receptor beta chains below was sequenced from the same sample in a study of response to subunit inactivated influenza vaccine. TCRdb reprocessed the RT-PCR reads with MiXCR, giving one entry per CDR3 protein. The table shows about half a million distinct CDR3 sequences, with about 10% occurring only once. Here the sequenced sample was PBMCs from blood, taken about 40 days after vaccination. The receptors originated from a man over 45 who received an inactivated influenza vaccine.

This clonotype was counted between two and nine times. The gene calls are TRBV6-1 and TRBJ1-4; tentatively, D is TRBD1 (5 bases). CDR1 is MNHNS and CDR2 is SASEGT in the germline V gene. V gave up 5 bases and J gave up 8 bases, with 24 bases separating them. The CDR3 loop spans 17 amino acids. The CDR3, as DNA: TGTGCCAGCAGTCAGAGCCCGGGGCGGGGTATGGGAGAAAAACTGTTTTTT. Translated, it gives CASSQSPGRGMGEKLFF.

This clonotype showed up many times. This chain uses TRBV4-2 with TRBJ2-7, with a weak D call TRBD2 (6 bases). The ends were cut back, 1 base at V and 4 bases at J, with 14 bases in the middle. CDR1 LGHNA and CDR2 YNFKEQ come from the germline V gene. The CDR3 has 15 residues. The CDR3 DNA is TGTGCCAGCAGCCAAGTAATGCAGGGAGGTTACGAGCAGTACTTC. It yields the protein CASSQVMQGGYEQYF.

This clonotype was found many times. This chain connects TRBV12-3 or TRBV12-4 to TRBJ2-2; 11 nucleotides line up with TRBD1. With 5 bases clipped from V and 3 bases from J, the junction kept 5 bases outside the gene matches. The CDR3 runs to 16 residues. The CDR3 DNA reads TGTGCCAGCAGTCCCCCGGGACAGGGGGACACCGGGGAGCTGTTTTTT. Its protein product is CASSPPGQGDTGELFF.

With regard to this clonotype: This could be a read error, since a much larger clone is one nucleotide away. This rearrangement joins TRBV6-1 to TRBJ1-1, with D possibly TRBD1 on 5 matching bases. The CDR3 covers 14 residues. The germline V gene encodes CDR1 MNHNS and CDR2 SASEGT. The CDR3 nucleotides are TGTGCCAGCAGTGAACAGGACATGAACACTGAAGCTTACTTT. It specifies CASSEQDMNTEAYF.

The table lists this clonotype with a few counts. The chain couples TRBV5-1 to TRBJ2-1; D may be TRBD2 (6 bases). Per germline, CDR1 SGHRS and CDR2 YFSETQ. Trimming stripped 0 bases from V and 10 bases from J, with 17 bases between. This CDR3 spans 15 amino acids. CDR3: CASSLAPGEGTEQFF. The CDR3 DNA is TGCGCCAGCAGCTTGGCCCCGGGGGAAGGCACCGAGCAGTTCTTC.

The chain carries TRBV5-1 and TRBJ2-5, with D possibly TRBD1 on 6 matching bases. The germline V gene has CDR1 SGHRS and CDR2 YFSETQ. The V and J ends lost 0 bases and 5 bases respectively, with 14 bases between them. The length of the CDR3 is 15 residues. The CDR3 reads CASSLEAGVGETQYF. As DNA, the CDR3 is TGCGCCAGCAGCTTGGAGGCAGGGGTGGGTGAGACCCAGTACTTC.

This chain uses TRBV15 with TRBJ1-1; 7 bases match TRBD1. In germline, CDR1 is LNHNV, CDR2 YYDKDF (reference sequence). The CDR3 sequence is 15 residues long. V gave up 0 bases and J gave up 1 base; unmatched junction bases: 2. CDR3 in amino acids: CATSRDPGGNTEAFF. In DNA, the CDR3 is TGTGCCACCAGCAGAGATCCAGGGGGGAACACTGAAGCTTTCTTT.

This clonotype appeared many times. The CDR3 bases are TGTGCCAGCAGGCGAAACAGGGCTAGCTCCTATAATTCACCCCTCCACTTT. Its protein product is CASRRNRASSYNSPLHF. The chain uses TRBV6-1 and TRBJ1-6; a weak D match, TRBD1 (6 bases). This CDR3 has 17 amino acids. Germline CDR1 MNHNS, CDR2 SASEGT. The V and J ends lost 6 bases and 0 bases respectively, with 15 bases between them.

Here the CDR3 DNA reads TGCAGTTCCAACTGGCGGGGACTAGCGGGGGTGGGGGAGACCCAGTACTTC. Amino acids: CSSNWRGLAGVGETQYF. V usage is TRBV20-1 and J usage is TRBJ2-5, with TRBD2 matching 14 bases. Germline CDR1 DFQATT, CDR2 SNEGSKA (reference sequence). The CDR3 totals 17 residues. V was pared by 8 bases and J by 5 bases, with 16 bases of the junction left unmatched.

This clonotype was observed a handful of times. V gene TRBV11-2 combines with J gene TRBJ2-3; 13 bases line up with TRBD2. The length of the CDR3 is 16 residues. The germline gives CDR1 SGHAT, CDR2 FQNNGV. After removal of 3 bases from V and 4 bases from J, the junction contained 4 bases not matched to a gene. The CDR3 protein is CASSFTSGRASDTQYF. The CDR3 bases are TGTGCCAGCAGCTTTACTAGCGGGAGGGCCTCAGATACGCAGTATTTT.

The chain has TRBV6-1 and TRBJ2-7, with a weak D call TRBD2 (6 bases). Germline V gene lookup returns CDR1 MNHNS and CDR2 SASEGT. CDR3 length: 15 residues. Trimming stripped 5 bases from V and 0 bases from J, with 14 bases between. The CDR3 nucleotides read TGTGCCAGCAGTATTCGCGGGGTGAGCTCCTACGAGCAGTACTTC. Translation: CASSIRGVSSYEQYF.

The V gene is TRBV12-3 or TRBV12-4, the J gene TRBJ1-1; D ambiguous. The CDR3 is 16 residues long. Deletions cut 6 bases from V and 4 bases from J, with 21 bases between. The CDR3 bases are TGTGCCAGCAGCGGCGACCGCGGGGTGATTCTCACTGAAGCTTTCTTT. Translation: CASSGDRGVILTEAFF.

The rearrangement uses TRBV6-1 and TRBJ2-2; the D is unclear. The CDR3 length is 15 residues. V was shortened by 3 bases and J by 1 base, with 9 bases between the two germline ends. Germline V lookup: CDR1 MNHNS, CDR2 SASEGT. CDR3 nucleotides: TGTGCCAGCAGTGAGGTGGGCGGGAACACCGGGGAGCTGTTTTTT. Residues: CASSEVGGNTGELFF.

The table lists this clonotype with many counts. The chain employs TRBV5-1 and TRBJ2-1, with TRBD2 as a possible D gene (5 bases). Trimming pared 5 bases from V and 0 bases from J, leaving 12 bases between. CDR3 length equals 15 residues. The V gene's germline CDR1 is SGHRS and CDR2 YFSETQ. The CDR3 coding sequence is TGCGCCAGCAGACCATCGGGAAACTCCTACAATGAGCAGTTCTTC. Protein: CASRPSGNSYNEQFF.

The rearrangement joins TRBV27 to TRBJ2-7; D ambiguous. Germline V gene sequence: CDR1 MNHEY, CDR2 SMNVEV (reference sequence). There are 13 residues in the CDR3. Trimming took off 3 bases at V and 5 bases at J, with 11 bases between the two ends. The CDR3 DNA reads TGTGCCAGCAGTTTGGCTAGATCCCACGAGCAGTACTTC. This codes for CASSLARSHEQYF.

This clonotype was observed many times. This rearrangement joins TRBV24-1 to TRBJ2-3, with no clear D. This CDR3 spans 15 amino acids. Per germline, CDR1 KGHDR and CDR2 SFDVKD. V was trimmed by 3 bases and J by 7 bases, leaving 16 bases between them. In DNA, the CDR3 is TGTGCCACCAGTGATGCAGAAGGACCTACTAATACGCAGTATTTT. Encoded protein: CATSDAEGPTNTQYF.

This clonotype was counted a few times. The CDR3 is CSARDLLGQSTDTQYF. The DNA of the CDR3 is TGCAGTGCTAGAGATCTGCTAGGTCAGAGCACAGATACGCAGTATTTT. This chain links TRBV20-1 with TRBJ2-3; D gene uncertain. CDR3 size: 16 residues. Trimming left V 0 bases short and J 0 bases short, with 13 bases between. Per germline, CDR1 DFQATT and CDR2 SNEGSKA (reference sequence).

This clonotype was counted ten times or more. The chain joins TRBV20-1 to TRBJ2-5, with 8 bases lining up with TRBD1. V was pared by 3 bases and J by 5 bases, with 8 bases of the junction left unmatched. CDR3 length: 14 residues. Germline CDR1 reads DFQATT; CDR2 reads SNEGSKA (reference sequence). The CDR3 loop is CSASGAGGTETQYF. The CDR3 nucleotides read TGCAGTGCTAGTGGTGCAGGGGGCACGGAGACCCAGTACTTC.

The chain employs TRBV5-5 and TRBJ2-7; TRBD1 or TRBD2 may be the D gene (5 bases each). Germline values: CDR1 SGHKS, CDR2 YYEKEE (reference sequence). This CDR3 has 13 amino acids. Trimming pared 4 bases from V and 5 bases from J, leaving 13 bases between. CDR3 amino acids: CASSGGPFDEQYF. CDR3 in DNA: TGTGCCAGCAGCGGGGGACCCTTCGACGAGCAGTACTTC.

This clonotype has more than one count but fewer than ten. The rearrangement joins TRBV20-1 to TRBJ2-5; 9 bases align to TRBD2. V shed 4 bases, J shed 0 bases, and the junction held 12 bases outside the gene matches. CDR1 is DFQATT and CDR2 is SNEGSKA in the germline V gene (reference sequence). The length of the CDR3 is 17 residues. This chain's CDR3 is CSATNLAGYEYQETQYF. CDR3 in DNA: TGCAGTGCTACCAATCTAGCGGGATACGAATACCAAGAGACCCAGTACTTC.

The rearrangement joins TRBV11-2 to TRBJ1-6; TRBD1 aligns across 9 bases. Trimming removed 5 bases from V and 9 bases from J; junction bases left unmatched: 14. The CDR3 extends over 17 amino acids. Germline values: CDR1 SGHAT, CDR2 FQNNGV. The CDR3: CASSHVQGALIRSPLHF. Here the CDR3 DNA reads TGTGCCAGCAGCCACGTACAGGGGGCGCTTATTCGTTCACCCCTCCACTTT.

In its sample, this clonotype was seen many times. The rearrangement uses TRBV9 and TRBJ2-2, with TRBD2 as a possible D gene (6 bases). CDR1 and CDR2 from the germline V gene are SGDLS and YYNGEE. The ends were cut back, 3 bases at V and 3 bases at J, with 18 bases in the middle. The CDR3 is made up of 17 amino acids. The CDR3 loop is CASSDPGIAEDTGELFF. CDR3 DNA: TGTGCCAGCAGCGATCCGGGGATAGCGGAGGACACCGGGGAGCTGTTTTTT.

V gene TRBV7-9 combines with J gene TRBJ1-1; possible D gene TRBD1, 6 bases. CDR1 is SEHNR, CDR2 FQNEAQ, per germline (reference sequence). V lost 3 bases to trimming and J lost 1 base, with 18 bases between them. The CDR3 length is 17 residues. The CDR3 loop reads CASSFSLQGLRNTEAFF. CDR3 sequence (DNA): TGTGCCAGCAGCTTCTCATTACAGGGACTTAGGAACACTGAAGCTTTCTTT.

The V and J genes are TRBV25-1 and TRBJ2-7, with D unresolved. CDR1 is MGHDK and CDR2 is SYGVNS in the germline V gene. The CDR3 is 16 amino acids. V lost 3 bases, J lost 3 bases, and 18 bases lay in between. This CDR3 is CASSDPRPRTGYEQYF. CDR3 DNA: TGTGCCAGCAGTGACCCCAGACCCCGGACGGGCTACGAGCAGTACTTC.

The rearrangement joins TRBV3-1 to TRBJ2-5, with D unresolved. Trimming removed 4 bases at V and 4 bases at J, with 19 bases between. The CDR3 totals 16 residues. The V gene's germline CDR1 is LGHDT and CDR2 YNNKEL (reference sequence). The CDR3 region is CASSPSLRIRRETQYF. The CDR3, as DNA: TGTGCCAGCAGCCCGTCCCTCCGGATTAGGCGAGAGACCCAGTACTTC.

The V and J genes are TRBV20-1 and TRBJ2-1; 13 nucleotides line up with TRBD2. This CDR3 has 14 amino acids. V dropped 6 bases and J dropped 9; count of bases not matched to a gene: 8. Germline CDR1 is DFQATT and CDR2 is SNEGSKA (reference sequence). The CDR3 DNA sequence: TGCAGTGCCCTAACTAGCGGGAGGGCCGGTGAGCAGTTCTTC. This translates into CSALTSGRAGEQFF.

This clonotype was observed at least ten times. This sequence joins TRBV12-3 or TRBV12-4 and TRBJ1-1; D possibly corresponds to TRBD1 (5 bases). V gave up 5 bases and J gave up 0 bases, with 10 bases separating them. CDR3 length equals 14 residues. For the CDR3, the DNA is TGTGCCAGCAGTGCCGACAGAATGAACACTGAAGCTTTCTTT. Translating gives CASSADRMNTEAFF.